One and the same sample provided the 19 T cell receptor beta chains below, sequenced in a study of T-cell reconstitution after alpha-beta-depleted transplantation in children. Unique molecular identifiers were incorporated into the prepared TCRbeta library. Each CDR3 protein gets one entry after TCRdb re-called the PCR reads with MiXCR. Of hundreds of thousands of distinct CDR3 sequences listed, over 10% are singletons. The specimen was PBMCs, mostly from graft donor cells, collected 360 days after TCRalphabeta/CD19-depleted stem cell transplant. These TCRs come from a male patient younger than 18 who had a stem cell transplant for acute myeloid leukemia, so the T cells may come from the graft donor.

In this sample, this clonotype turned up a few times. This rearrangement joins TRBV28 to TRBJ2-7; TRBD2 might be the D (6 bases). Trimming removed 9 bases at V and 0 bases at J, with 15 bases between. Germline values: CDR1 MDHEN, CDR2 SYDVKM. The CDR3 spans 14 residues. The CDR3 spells CASTSPLSSYEQYF. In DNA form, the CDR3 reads TGTGCCAGTACTAGCCCACTGAGCTCCTACGAGCAGTACTTC.

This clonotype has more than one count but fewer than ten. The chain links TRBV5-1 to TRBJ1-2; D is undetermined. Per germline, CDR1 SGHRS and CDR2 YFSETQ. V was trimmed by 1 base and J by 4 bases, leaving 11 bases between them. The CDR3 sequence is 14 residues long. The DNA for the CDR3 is TGCGCCAGCAGCTTGAGGGAGGTCTCCTATGGCTACACCTTC. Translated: CASSLREVSYGYTF.

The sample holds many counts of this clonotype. For the CDR3, the DNA is TGCGCCAGCAGCCCTGGACAGGGCCCCTCCTACGAGCAGTACTTC. Amino acids: CASSPGQGPSYEQYF. The chain links TRBV4-3 to TRBJ2-7, with 8 nucleotides matching TRBD1. The CDR3 loop spans 15 amino acids. With 4 bases clipped from V and 0 bases from J, the junction kept 5 bases outside the gene matches. Germline V lookup: CDR1 LGHNA, CDR2 YSLEER.

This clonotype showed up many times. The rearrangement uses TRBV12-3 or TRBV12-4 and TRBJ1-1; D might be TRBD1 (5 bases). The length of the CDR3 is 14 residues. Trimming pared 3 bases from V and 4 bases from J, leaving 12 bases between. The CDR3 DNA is TGTGCCAGCAGTTTGGTCGACAGATTCACTGAAGCTTTCTTT. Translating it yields CASSLVDRFTEAFF.

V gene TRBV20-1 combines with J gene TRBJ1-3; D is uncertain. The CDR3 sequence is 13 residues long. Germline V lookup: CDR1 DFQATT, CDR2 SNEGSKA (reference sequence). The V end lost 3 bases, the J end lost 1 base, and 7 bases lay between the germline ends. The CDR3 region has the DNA TGCAGTGCTAGTCGGCCGTCTGGAAACACCATATATTTT. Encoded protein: CSASRPSGNTIYF.

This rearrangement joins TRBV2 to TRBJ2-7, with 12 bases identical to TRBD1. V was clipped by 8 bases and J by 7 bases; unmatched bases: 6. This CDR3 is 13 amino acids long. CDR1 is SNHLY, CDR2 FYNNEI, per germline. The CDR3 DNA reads TGTGCCAGCGCGGGACAGGGGGCGCGTGAGCAGTACTTC. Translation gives CASAGQGAREQYF.

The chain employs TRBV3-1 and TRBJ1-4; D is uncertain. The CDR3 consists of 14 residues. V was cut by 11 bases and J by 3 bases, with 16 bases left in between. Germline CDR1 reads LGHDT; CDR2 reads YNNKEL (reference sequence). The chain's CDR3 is CAFCIGVPNEKLFF. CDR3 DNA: TGTGCCTTCTGCATCGGGGTTCCTAATGAAAAACTGTTTTTT. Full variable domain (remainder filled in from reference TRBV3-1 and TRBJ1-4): DTAVSQTPKYLVTQMGNDKSIKCEQNLGHDTMYWYKQDSKKFLKIMFSYNNKELIINETVPNRFSPKSPDKAHLNLHINSLELGDSAVYFCAFCIGVPNEKLFFGSGTQLSVL.

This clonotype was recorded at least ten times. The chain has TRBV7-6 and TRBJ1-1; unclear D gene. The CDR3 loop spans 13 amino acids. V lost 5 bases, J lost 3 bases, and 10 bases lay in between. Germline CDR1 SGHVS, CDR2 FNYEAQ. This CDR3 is CASSLTQYTEAFF. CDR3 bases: TGTGCCAGCAGCCTAACACAGTACACTGAAGCTTTCTTT. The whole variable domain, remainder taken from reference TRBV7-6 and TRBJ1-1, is GAGVSQSPRYKVTKRGQDVALRCDPISGHVSLYWYRQALGQGPEFLTYFNYEAQQDKSGLPNDRFSAERPEGSISTLTIQRTEQRDSAMYRCASSLTQYTEAFFGQGTRLTVV.

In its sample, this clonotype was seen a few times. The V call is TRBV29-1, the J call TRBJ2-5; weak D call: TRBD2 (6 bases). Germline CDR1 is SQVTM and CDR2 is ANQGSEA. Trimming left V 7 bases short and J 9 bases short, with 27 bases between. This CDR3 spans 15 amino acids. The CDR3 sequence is CSAVVRGTDRGAQYF. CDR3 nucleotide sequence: TGCAGCGCCGTGGTCCGCGGGACGGACCGGGGAGCCCAGTACTTC.

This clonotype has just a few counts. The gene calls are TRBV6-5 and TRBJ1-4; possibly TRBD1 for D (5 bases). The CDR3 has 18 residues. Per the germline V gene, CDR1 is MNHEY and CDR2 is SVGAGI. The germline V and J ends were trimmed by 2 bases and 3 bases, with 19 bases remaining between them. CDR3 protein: CASSYTLQGAHPNEKLFF. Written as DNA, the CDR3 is TGTGCCAGCAGTTACACCCTTCAGGGAGCGCATCCTAATGAAAAACTGTTTTTT.

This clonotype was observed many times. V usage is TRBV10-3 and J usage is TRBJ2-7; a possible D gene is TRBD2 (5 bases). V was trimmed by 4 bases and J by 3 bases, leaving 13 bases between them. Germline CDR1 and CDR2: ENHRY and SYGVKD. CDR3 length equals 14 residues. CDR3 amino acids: CAISARLNLYEQYF. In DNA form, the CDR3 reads TGTGCCATCAGTGCGCGACTAAATCTCTACGAGCAGTACTTC.

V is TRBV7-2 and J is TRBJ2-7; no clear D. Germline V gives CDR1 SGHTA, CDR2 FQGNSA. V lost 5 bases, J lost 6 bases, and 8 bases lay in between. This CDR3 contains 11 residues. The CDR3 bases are TGTGCCAGCAGCCCAGCCTCCGAGCAGTACTTC. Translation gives CASSPASEQYF.

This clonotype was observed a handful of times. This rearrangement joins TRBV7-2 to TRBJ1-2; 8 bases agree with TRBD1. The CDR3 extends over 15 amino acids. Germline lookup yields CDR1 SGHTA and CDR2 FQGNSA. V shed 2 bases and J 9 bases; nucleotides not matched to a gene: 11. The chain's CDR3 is CASSLWGVRDRSYTF. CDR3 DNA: TGTGCCAGCAGCTTATGGGGGGTCAGGGACAGGAGCTACACCTTC.

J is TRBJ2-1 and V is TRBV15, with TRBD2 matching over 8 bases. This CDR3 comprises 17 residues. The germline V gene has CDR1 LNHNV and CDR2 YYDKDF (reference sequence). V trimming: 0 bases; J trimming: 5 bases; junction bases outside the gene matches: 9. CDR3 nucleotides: TGTGCCACCAGCAGAGAATGGACTAGCTTGGTTCACAATGAGCAGTTCTTC. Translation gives CATSREWTSLVHNEQFF.

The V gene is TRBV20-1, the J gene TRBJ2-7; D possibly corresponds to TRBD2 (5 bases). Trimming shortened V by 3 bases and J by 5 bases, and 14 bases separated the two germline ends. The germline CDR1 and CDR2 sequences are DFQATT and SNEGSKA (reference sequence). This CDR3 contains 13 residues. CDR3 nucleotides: TGCAGTGCTAGCGCAGTGGCGGGCCACGAGCAGTACTTC. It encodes CSASAVAGHEQYF.

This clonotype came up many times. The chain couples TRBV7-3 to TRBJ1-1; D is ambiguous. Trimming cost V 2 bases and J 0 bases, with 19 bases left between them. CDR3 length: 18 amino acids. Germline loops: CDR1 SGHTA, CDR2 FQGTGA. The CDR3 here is CASSLLVTEYKMNTEAFF. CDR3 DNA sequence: TGTGCCAGCAGCTTACTCGTAACGGAATATAAGATGAACACTGAAGCTTTCTTT.

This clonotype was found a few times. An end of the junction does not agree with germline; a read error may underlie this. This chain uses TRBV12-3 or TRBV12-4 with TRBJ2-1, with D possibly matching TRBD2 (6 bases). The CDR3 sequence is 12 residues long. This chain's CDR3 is CASSLVPSGSRF. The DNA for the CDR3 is TGTGCCAGCAGTTTGGTCCCCTCCGGGAGCCGATTC.

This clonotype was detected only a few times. The CDR3 loop is CSAHDWVAGGWNEQFF. The CDR3 region has the DNA TGCAGTGCCCACGACTGGGTGGCGGGAGGTTGGAATGAGCAGTTCTTC. The J gene is TRBJ2-1, the V gene TRBV20-1; 8 nucleotides agree with TRBD2. Losses at the gene ends were 6 bases for V and 7 bases for J; bases not matched to a gene: 17. CDR1 is DFQATT and CDR2 is SNEGSKA in the germline V gene (reference sequence). The CDR3 spans 16 residues.

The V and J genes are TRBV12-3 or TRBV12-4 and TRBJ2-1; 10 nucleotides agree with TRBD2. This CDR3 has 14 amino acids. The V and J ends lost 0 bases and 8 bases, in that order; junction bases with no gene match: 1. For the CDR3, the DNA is TGTGCCAGCAGTTTAGCAGGACTAGCGGATGAGCAGTTCTTC. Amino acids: CASSLAGLADEQFF.